This T cell receptor (beta chain) was sequenced during a study of blood T cell repertoires in COVID-19. Repertoires were generated with immunoSEQ multiplex PCR, while TCRdb's copy carries only in-frame clones and drops some. The sample shows approximately 200,000 clones, approximately 81% of them seen only once. Germline assignment: CDR1 MNHEY and CDR2 SVGEGT. The V end was cut by 6 bases, the J end by 2 bases, with 11 bases between. The CDR3 loop spans 14 amino acids. The TCR sequence derives from a woman older than 75 with acute or convalescent COVID-19. The chain couples TRBV6-2 or TRBV6-3 to TRBJ1-5; D is ambiguous. The sample consisted of peripheral blood. The CDR3 loop reads CASSSLGGNQPQHF. CDR3 nucleotide sequence: TGTGCCAGCAGCTCCCTCGGGGGCAATCAGCCCCAGCATTTT.